The 6 T cell receptor beta chains in this list originate from one sample, sequenced in a study of OX40 agonist ivuxolimab in advanced cancers. Clones were read by immunoSEQ multiplex PCR, and TCRdb kept only the in-frame ones, dropping some. The sample lists 30,000 to 45,000 clones; roughly three quarters were seen once. Sequenced here: CD4+ or CD8+ T cells sorted from blood, sampled in a trial of the OX40 agonist ivuxolimab. The receptors here all came from an adult with an advanced solid tumor such as melanoma, head and neck, liver or kidney cancer.

The V call is TRBV4-1, the J call TRBJ1-6, with D unresolved. The CDR3 loop spans 14 amino acids. V was trimmed by 1 base and J by 7 bases, leaving 8 bases between them. CDR1 and CDR2 (germline): MGHRA, YSYEKL. The CDR3 DNA reads as TGCGCCAGCAGCCAAGCGCCGCTAAATTCACCCCTCCACTTT. Amino acid sequence: CASSQAPLNSPLHF.

This rearrangement joins TRBV6-5 to TRBJ1-1, with 11 bases aligning to TRBD1. The ends lost 9 bases at V and 6 bases at J; junction bases unmatched: 9. This CDR3 has 14 amino acids. Germline CDR1 reads MNHEY; CDR2 reads SVGAGI. CDR3 residues: CASSRDRGLAEAFF. The DNA of the CDR3 is TGTGCCAGTTCCCGGGACAGGGGGTTGGCTGAAGCTTTCTTT.

V gene TRBV5-1 combines with J gene TRBJ2-1; 14 positions match TRBD2. V was pared by 4 bases and J by 12 bases, with 6 bases of the junction left unmatched. The CDR3 has 14 amino acids. CDR1 is SGHRS, CDR2 YFSETQ, per germline. CDR3 sequence (DNA): TGCGCCAGCAGCCGGACTAGCGGGGGGTCAGGGCAGTTCTTC. Encoded protein: CASSRTSGGSGQFF.

The CDR3: CASTLAGGRADTQYF. For the CDR3, the DNA is TGTGCCAGCACACTAGCGGGAGGAAGGGCAGATACGCAGTATTTT. This sequence joins TRBV28 and TRBJ2-3; 12 bases align to TRBD2. Germline CDR1 is MDHEN and CDR2 is SYDVKM. V was pared by 7 bases and J by 4 bases, with 6 bases of the junction left unmatched. The CDR3 totals 15 residues.

The chain recombines TRBV28 with TRBJ2-7; D is possibly TRBD1 (6 bases). V gave up 5 bases and J gave up 7 bases, with 27 bases separating them. The germline gives CDR1 MDHEN, CDR2 SYDVKM. The CDR3 is made up of 17 amino acids. The CDR3 bases are TGTGCCAGCAGTACCTCGTCTGGGTCAGGGGCCAGTGGGGAGCAGTACTTC. Its translation: CASSTSSGSGASGEQYF.

The chain uses TRBV10-3 and TRBJ2-3; a weak D match, TRBD1 (5 bases). There are 17 residues in the CDR3. Trimming shortened V by 0 bases and J by 2 bases, and 15 bases separated the two germline ends. Germline CDR1 ENHRY, CDR2 SYGVKD. The CDR3 reads CAISESGLVGHTDTQYF. CDR3 in DNA: TGTGCCATCAGTGAGTCGGGGCTAGTGGGCCACACAGATACGCAGTATTTT.